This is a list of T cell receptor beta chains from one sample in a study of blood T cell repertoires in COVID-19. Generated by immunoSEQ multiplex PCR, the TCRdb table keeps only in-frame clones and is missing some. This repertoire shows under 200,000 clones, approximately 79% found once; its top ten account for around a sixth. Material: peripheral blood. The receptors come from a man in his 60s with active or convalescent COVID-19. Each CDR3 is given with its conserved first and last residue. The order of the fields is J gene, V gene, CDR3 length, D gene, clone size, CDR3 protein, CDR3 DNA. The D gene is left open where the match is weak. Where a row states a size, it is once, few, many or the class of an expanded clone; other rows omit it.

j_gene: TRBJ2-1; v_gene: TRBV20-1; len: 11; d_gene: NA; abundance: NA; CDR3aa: CSASRGNEQFF; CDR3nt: TGCAGTGCCTCTCGCGGTAATGAGCAGTTCTTC
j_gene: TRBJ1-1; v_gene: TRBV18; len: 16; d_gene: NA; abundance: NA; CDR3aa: CASSPRKGQMNTEAFF; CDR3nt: TGTGCCAGCTCACCACGTAAGGGGCAGATGAACACTGAAGCTTTCTTT
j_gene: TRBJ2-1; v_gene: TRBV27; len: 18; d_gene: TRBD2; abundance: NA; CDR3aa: CASSLLVLAGVSRNEQFF; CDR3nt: TGTGCCAGCAGTTTATTGGTACTAGCGGGAGTTTCCCGCAATGAGCAGTTCTTC
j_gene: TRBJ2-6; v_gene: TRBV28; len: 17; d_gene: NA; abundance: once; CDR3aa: CASTSAGGRSGANVLTF; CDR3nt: TGTGCCAGCACCTCCGCCGGGGGGCGCTCCGGGGCCAACGTCCTGACTTTC
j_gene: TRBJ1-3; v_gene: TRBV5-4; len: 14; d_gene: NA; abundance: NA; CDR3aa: CASSPESLSNTIYF; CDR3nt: TGTGCCAGCAGCCCGGAGTCACTCTCAAACACCATATATTTT
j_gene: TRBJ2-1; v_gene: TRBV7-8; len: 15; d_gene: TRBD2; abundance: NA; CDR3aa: CASSLQTSGVNEQFF; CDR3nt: TGTGCCAGCAGCCTCCAGACTAGCGGGGTCAATGAGCAGTTCTTC
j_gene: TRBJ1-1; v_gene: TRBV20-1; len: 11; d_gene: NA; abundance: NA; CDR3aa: CSARLSTEAFF; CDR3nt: TGCAGTGCTAGACTGAGCACTGAAGCTTTCTTT
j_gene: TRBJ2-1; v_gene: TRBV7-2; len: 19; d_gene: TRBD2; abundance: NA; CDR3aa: CASSSNPKTSGEHYNEQFF; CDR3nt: TGTGCCAGCAGCTCCAACCCGAAAACTAGCGGGGAACATTACAATGAGCAGTTCTTC
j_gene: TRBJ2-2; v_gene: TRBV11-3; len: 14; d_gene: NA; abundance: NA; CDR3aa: CASSSVRNTGELFF; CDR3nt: TGTGCCAGCAGCTCTGTCAGGAACACCGGGGAGCTGTTTTTT
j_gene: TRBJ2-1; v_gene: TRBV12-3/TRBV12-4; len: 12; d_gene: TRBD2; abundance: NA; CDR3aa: CASSRGLADQFF; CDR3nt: TGTGCCAGCAGCCGGGGACTAGCGGATCAGTTCTTC
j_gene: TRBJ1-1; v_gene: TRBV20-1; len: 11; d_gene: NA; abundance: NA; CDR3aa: CSVPENTEAFF; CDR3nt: TGCAGTGTTCCAGAAAACACTGAAGCTTTCTTT
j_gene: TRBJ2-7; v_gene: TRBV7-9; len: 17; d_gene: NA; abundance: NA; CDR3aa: CASSFLWAARKTYEQYF; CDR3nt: TGTGCCAGCAGCTTCCTGTGGGCCGCTCGAAAGACCTACGAGCAGTACTTC